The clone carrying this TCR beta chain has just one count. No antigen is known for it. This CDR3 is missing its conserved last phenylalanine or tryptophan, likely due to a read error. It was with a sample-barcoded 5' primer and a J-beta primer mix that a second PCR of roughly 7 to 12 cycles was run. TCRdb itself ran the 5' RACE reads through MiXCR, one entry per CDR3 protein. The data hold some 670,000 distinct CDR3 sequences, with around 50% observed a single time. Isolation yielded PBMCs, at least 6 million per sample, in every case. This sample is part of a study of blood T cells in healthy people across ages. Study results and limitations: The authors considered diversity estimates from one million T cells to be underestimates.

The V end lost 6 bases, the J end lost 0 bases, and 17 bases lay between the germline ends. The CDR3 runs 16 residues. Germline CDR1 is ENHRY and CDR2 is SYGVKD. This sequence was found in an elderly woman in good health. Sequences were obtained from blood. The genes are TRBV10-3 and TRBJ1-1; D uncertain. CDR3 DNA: TGTGCCATCAGACCTGCGGAGGGAACCATGAACACTGAAGCTTTCTAT. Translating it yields CAIRPAEGTMNTEAFY.